A selection of T cell receptor beta chains follows, all from one sample in a study of blood T cell repertoires in COVID-19. TCRdb's table, derived via immunoSEQ multiplex PCR, lists solely in-frame clones and lacks some. The sample has some 450,000 clones; about nine tenths are singletons. Sequenced: peripheral blood. The receptors here all came from a woman aged 45-65 years with COVID-19, enrolled during active disease. The CDR3 runs from the conserved cysteine through the conserved F or W. The D gene is left open where the match is weak. Expanded clones are given a class, and other clones once, few, many or no size at all.

15	TRBV4-2	.	.	TRBJ2-6	TGTGCCAGCAGCCAAGACAGGCCCGGGGCCAACGTCCTGACTTTC	CASSQDRPGANVLTF
12	TRBV3-1/TRBV3-2	few	.	TRBJ2-7	TGTGCCAGCGCGAGGGCACCCTACGAGCAGTACTTC	CASARAPYEQYF
14	TRBV7-9	.	.	TRBJ1-6	TGTGCCAGCAGCTCCCGACAAGCTAATTCACCCCTCCACTTT	CASSSRQANSPLHF
15	TRBV14	.	.	TRBJ1-5	TGTGCCAGCAGCCCCACAGGGCGTAGCAATCAGCCCCAGCATTTT	CASSPTGRSNQPQHF
17	TRBV4-1	few	.	TRBJ1-2	TGCGCCAGCAGCCAAGGGACTTTTCAACCAGGGGATCCTGGCTACACCTTC	CASSQGTFQPGDPGYTF
15	TRBV5-1	.	.	TRBJ2-2	TGCGCCAGCAGCCCCGGGACTCCAGACCCCGGGGAGCTGTTTTTT	CASSPGTPDPGELFF
16	TRBV5-6	.	TRBD2	TRBJ2-5	TGTGCCAGCAGCTTGGCTGCTGTGGGGGGGGAAGAGACCCAGTACTTC	CASSLAAVGGEETQYF
13	TRBV15	once	.	TRBJ1-5	TGTGCCACCGTCGGGGAGAGCAATCAGCCCCAGCATTTT	CATVGESNQPQHF
15	TRBV25-1	.	TRBD1	TRBJ1-3	TGTGCCAGCAGCGCATGGACAGGGGTGGGAAACACCATATATTTT	CASSAWTGVGNTIYF
15	TRBV6-5	.	TRBD1	TRBJ1-2	TGTGCCAGCAGTTACGTCCCGGGGACAGGGTATGGCTACACCTTC	CASSYVPGTGYGYTF
13	TRBV6-2/TRBV6-3	.	.	TRBJ1-1	TGTGCCAGCAGTCCCCGAGGGCTGACTGAAGCTTTCTTT	CASSPRGLTEAFF
15	TRBV6-1	.	.	TRBJ1-2	TGTGCCAGCAGTGAAAACCCGACAGGCAACTATGGCTACACCTTC	CASSENPTGNYGYTF
15	TRBV6-6	.	.	TRBJ2-1	TGTGCCAGCATCCACCCTACCTCTTTCTACAATGAGCAGTTCTTC	CASIHPTSFYNEQFF
12	TRBV5-6	.	TRBD1	TRBJ1-1	TGTGCCAGCAGCTTAGAAGACAGGGGAGCTTTCTTT	CASSLEDRGAFF
11	TRBV6-6	.	.	TRBJ1-2	TGTGCCAGCAGGACCCGGAGCGGCTACACCTTC	CASRTRSGYTF
11	TRBV6-2/TRBV6-3	.	.	TRBJ1-5	TGTGCCAGCAGTTCGCCAGGGGCCCAGCATTTT	CASSSPGAQHF
15	TRBV5-1	.	.	TRBJ1-1	TGCGCCAGCAGCTTGGAGCCAGGGCGGAACACTGAAGCTTTCTTT	CASSLEPGRNTEAFF
15	TRBV4-1	.	TRBD1	TRBJ1-2	TGCGCCAGCAGCCCGGGACAGGGGGCAAACTATGGCTACACCTTC	CASSPGQGANYGYTF
14	TRBV18	.	.	TRBJ2-5	TGTGCCAGCTCACCATTCGCGGGTGGGGAGACCCAGTACTTC	CASSPFAGGETQYF
17	TRBV7-9	.	TRBD2	TRBJ2-3	TGTGCCAGCAGCTCCAATGTAGCGGGGTCCGGTTCAGATACGCAGTATTTT	CASSSNVAGSGSDTQYF
15	TRBV5-1	.	TRBD1	TRBJ1-1	TGCGCCAGCAGCTTGACAGGGGCTGTGAACACTGAAGCTTTCTTT	CASSLTGAVNTEAFF
14	TRBV6-5	once	.	TRBJ1-6	TGTGCCAGCAGTTCAGGGGAGCCTAATTCACCCCTCCACTTT	CASSSGEPNSPLHF
12	TRBV6-5	.	TRBD1	TRBJ2-2	TGTGCCATACGGACAGGGACCGGGGAGCTGTTTTTT	CAIRTGTGELFF
14	TRBV10-3	once	.	TRBJ1-1	TGTGCCATCACCCCGGGACTTTTGAACACTGAAGCTTTCTTT	CAITPGLLNTEAFF
16	TRBV18	.	.	TRBJ1-4	TGTGCCAGCTCACTCGTCCGGAGAGCAACTAATGAAAAACTGTTTTTT	CASSLVRRATNEKLFF
16	TRBV19	.	TRBD2	TRBJ2-5	TGTGCCAGTAGTGGTCTTAGCGGGGTAACCCAAGAGACCCAGTACTTC	CASSGLSGVTQETQYF
15	TRBV27	.	.	TRBJ1-5	TGTGCCAGCAGTTTGTCCCGACAGGTCAATCAGCCCCAGCATTTT	CASSLSRQVNQPQHF
16	TRBV2	.	.	TRBJ2-1	TGTGCCAGCAGTGTTGTACGGGGGATCTCCTACAATGAGCAGTTCTTC	CASSVVRGISYNEQFF
17	TRBV11-2	.	TRBD1	TRBJ1-3	TGTGCCAGCAGCCGTTGGGGACAGGGGGCGCGGGGAAACACCATATATTTT	CASSRWGQGARGNTIYF
13	TRBV5-5	.	TRBD1	TRBJ2-1	TGTGCCAGCTCGGCAGGGGGCTACAATGAGCAGTTCTTC	CASSAGGYNEQFF
15	TRBV11-3	.	TRBD2	TRBJ2-1	TGTGCCAGCAGCCCTTCCCCGGGGGGGCACAATGAGCAGTTCTTC	CASSPSPGGHNEQFF
13	TRBV10-1	.	.	TRBJ1-1	TGCGCCAGCAGTGGTAACAGAAACACTGAAGCTTTCTTT	CASSGNRNTEAFF
14	TRBV7-6	.	TRBD2	TRBJ2-7	TGTGCCAGCAGCTTTGGGAGGGCCTCCTACGAGCAGTACTTC	CASSFGRASYEQYF
15	TRBV27	.	TRBD1	TRBJ1-4	TGTGCCAGCAGTTTCCGGGGACAGGGTGGTGAAAAACTGTTTTTT	CASSFRGQGGEKLFF
15	TRBV7-9	.	TRBD1	TRBJ1-1	TGTGCCAGCACCCGGCACCGGACAGGGGACACTGAAGCTTTCTTT	CASTRHRTGDTEAFF
15	TRBV7-2	once	.	TRBJ2-5	TGTGCCAGCTCCCCTGCCCCAGCGGGCCAAGAGACCCAGTACTTC	CASSPAPAGQETQYF
14	TRBV10-2	.	.	TRBJ2-1	TGCGCCAGCACCCGACTAGTTTTAAACAATGAGCAGTTCTTC	CASTRLVLNNEQFF
14	TRBV11-3	.	.	TRBJ2-2	TGTGCCAGCAGCTTAGGGGGGCCAACCGGGGAGCTGTTTTTT	CASSLGGPTGELFF
16	TRBV9	.	TRBD1	TRBJ1-3	TGTGCCAGCAGCGTAGGGGGACAGGGGTTTGGAAACACCATATATTTT	CASSVGGQGFGNTIYF
13	TRBV11-3	.	.	TRBJ1-1	TGTGCCAGCAGCTTCGGGGGGAACACTGAAGCTTTCTTT	CASSFGGNTEAFF
15	TRBV6-2/TRBV6-3	.	TRBD1	TRBJ1-6	TGTGCCAGCAGCCCCGGGACAGGGAATAATTCACCCCTCCACTTT	CASSPGTGNNSPLHF
14	TRBV2	.	.	TRBJ1-5	TGTGCCAGCAAGGACGGAGGATACGATCAGCCCCAGCATTTT	CASKDGGYDQPQHF
16	TRBV5-1	.	.	TRBJ2-3	TGCGCCAGCAGCTTGGCCGGGGGGCCAAGCACAGATACGCAGTATTTT	CASSLAGGPSTDTQYF
15	TRBV6-1	.	.	TRBJ1-1	TGTGCCAGCAGTGAAAGTTCGGAGGGGTGGACTGAAGCTTTCTTT	CASSESSEGWTEAFF
14	TRBV10-2	.	.	TRBJ1-2	TGCGCCAGCAGTGATCGGGGGGGAAGCTATGGCTACACCTTC	CASSDRGGSYGYTF
13	TRBV12-3/TRBV12-4	.	.	TRBJ2-1	TGTGCCAGCAGTTGGGGGAGGAGGAATGAGCAGTTCTTC	CASSWGRRNEQFF
15	TRBV30	.	TRBD1	TRBJ1-2	TGTGCCTGGAGTGTATTAGCAGGGGGAATTTCTGGCTACACCTTC	CAWSVLAGGISGYTF
12	TRBV29-1	.	.	TRBJ2-7	TGCAGCGTCCCCGGGTCTAGCTACGAGCAGTACTTC	CSVPGSSYEQYF
12	TRBV29-1	.	.	TRBJ1-3	TGCAGCGTCGCGCCTCGGACAGACACCATATATTTT	CSVAPRTDTIYF
13	TRBV5-6	.	.	TRBJ1-4	TGTGCCAGCAGCTTCACGAGGGCTGAAAAACTGTTTTTT	CASSFTRAEKLFF